A selection of T cell receptor beta chains follows, all from one sample in a study of monozygotic twins with inflammatory bowel disease. TCRdb reanalyzed the 5' RACE reads, giving one entry per CDR3 protein sequence and no DNA. This sample lists nearly 450,000 distinct CDR3 sequences; its ten largest clones have about 2.4%. Material for sequencing was blood. These receptors were collected from a human donor with ulcerative colitis or Crohn's disease, or a healthy co-twin of an affected twin (not recorded which). Each CDR3 is given with its conserved first and last residue. Fields, in order: V gene, J gene, CDR3 protein.

v_call: TRBV7-6
j_call: TRBJ2-7
cdr3_aa: CASSLNRGSLEQYF

v_call: TRBV10-2
j_call: TRBJ2-7
cdr3_aa: CASSPDRGQVF

v_call: TRBV6-1
j_call: TRBJ1-2
cdr3_aa: CASSEATGTFYGYTF

v_call: TRBV6-1
j_call: TRBJ1-4
cdr3_aa: CASSRTREGEKLFF

v_call: TRBV4-1
j_call: TRBJ2-2
cdr3_aa: CASSPDFGELFF

v_call: TRBV20-1
j_call: TRBJ2-7
cdr3_aa: CSAVENHFYEQYF

v_call: TRBV5-4
j_call: TRBJ2-3
cdr3_aa: CASSLQGMADTQYF

v_call: TRBV5-1
j_call: TRBJ2-7
cdr3_aa: CASAFSGQGGDEQYF

v_call: TRBV18
j_call: TRBJ2-2
cdr3_aa: CASSTPGLAVNTGELFF

v_call: TRBV27
j_call: TRBJ1-1
cdr3_aa: CASSLSSLMNTEAFF

v_call: TRBV5-1
j_call: TRBJ1-2
cdr3_aa: CASSLAGEGGYTF

v_call: TRBV28
j_call: TRBJ2-1
cdr3_aa: CASSFAAGAINEQFF

v_call: TRBV29-1
j_call: TRBJ1-1
cdr3_aa: CSVSEGDTEAFF

v_call: TRBV4-3
j_call: TRBJ2-1
cdr3_aa: CASRAARLASGDEQFF

v_call: TRBV5-1
j_call: TRBJ1-1
cdr3_aa: CASSFQGQNTEAFF

v_call: TRBV3-1
j_call: TRBJ1-2
cdr3_aa: CASSQEGLYGYTF

v_call: TRBV11-2
j_call: TRBJ1-2
cdr3_aa: CASSLVWGAGYTF

v_call: TRBV7-9
j_call: TRBJ2-5
cdr3_aa: CASSRTGTSGGLETQYF

v_call: TRBV4-2
j_call: TRBJ1-4
cdr3_aa: CASSQEGGYDEKLFF

v_call: TRBV29-1
j_call: TRBJ1-6
cdr3_aa: CSVVEGVNSPLHF

v_call: TRBV7-3
j_call: TRBJ2-3
cdr3_aa: CASSSSGGSADTQYF

v_call: TRBV23-1
j_call: TRBJ2-5
cdr3_aa: CASSQAQGLQETQYF

v_call: TRBV10-3
j_call: TRBJ1-4
cdr3_aa: CAIRQGFNEKLFF

v_call: TRBV12-3/TRBV12-4
j_call: TRBJ2-2
cdr3_aa: CASTYIVNENTGELFF

v_call: TRBV7-2
j_call: TRBJ2-1
cdr3_aa: CASSLARLGGEQFF

v_call: TRBV5-4
j_call: TRBJ1-1
cdr3_aa: CASANGVYTEAFF

v_call: TRBV4-1
j_call: TRBJ2-7
cdr3_aa: CASSLRGDRAYEQYF

v_call: TRBV6-5
j_call: TRBJ2-7
cdr3_aa: CASSSSTSGTGRGEQYF

v_call: TRBV4-1
j_call: TRBJ2-1
cdr3_aa: CASSQDRGGAPEQFF

v_call: TRBV7-3
j_call: TRBJ2-7
cdr3_aa: CASSLYSGPSYEQYF

v_call: TRBV30
j_call: TRBJ2-1
cdr3_aa: CAWTSGLQGEQFF

v_call: TRBV20-1
j_call: TRBJ1-4
cdr3_aa: CSAKGATNEKLFF

v_call: TRBV5-1
j_call: TRBJ1-1
cdr3_aa: CASSLSMGVRMNTEAFF